The next 15 T cell receptor beta chains were all read from a single sample in a study of T cell clonotyping in hematopoietic cell transplantation. TCRdb keeps only in-frame clones here, not all; method: immunoSEQ multiplex PCR. The table includes some 76,000 clones, 95% to 97% detected once. The time point: recipient sample about 28 days before transplant, after cytoreduction. The specimen comprised peripheral blood mononuclear cells, sampled before stem cell transplant. These receptor sequences come from a woman in her forties or fifties with acute myeloid leukemia. Some clones in this sample may be carry-over from other donors' samples.

This clone was seen a few times. This chain connects TRBV6-1 to TRBJ2-3; TRBD1 matches 10 bases. CDR1 MNHNS and CDR2 SASEGT come from the germline V gene. The V segment lost 6 bases and the J segment 2 bases; nucleotides outside the gene matches: 5. The length of the CDR3 is 15 residues. The CDR3 is CASRQDRGDTDTQYF. The CDR3 DNA sequence: TGTGCCAGCAGACAGGACAGGGGGGACACAGATACGCAGTATTTT.

This chain links TRBV29-1 with TRBJ1-1; D perhaps matches TRBD1 (5 bases). Deletions cut 4 bases from V and 5 bases from J, with 11 bases between. Germline values: CDR1 SQVTM, CDR2 ANQGSEA. This CDR3 spans 12 amino acids. CDR3 nucleotide sequence: TGCAGCGTTGGTCGGGGGGGGACTGAAGCTTTCTTT. Translation: CSVGRGGTEAFF.

This chain connects TRBV27 to TRBJ2-7; possibly TRBD1 or TRBD2 for D (5 bases each). Trimming removed 6 bases from V and 3 bases from J, with 18 bases in between. CDR3 size: 15 residues. CDR1 is MNHEY and CDR2 is SMNVEV in the germline V gene (reference sequence). The CDR3 sequence is CASRPLLEGFYEQYF. DNA for the CDR3: TGTGCCAGCAGGCCCCTGCTAGAGGGGTTCTACGAGCAGTACTTC.

This clone was detected once. CDR3 in DNA: TGTGCCAGCAGTCCACACTCCAGTGTGTCTGGGGCCAACGTCCTGACTTTC. It codes for CASSPHSSVSGANVLTF. This chain links TRBV2 with TRBJ2-6; no firm D call. The V gene's germline CDR1 is SNHLY and CDR2 FYNNEI. The CDR3 is 17 residues long. V was trimmed by 5 bases and J by 1 base, leaving 15 bases between them.

This chain connects TRBV5-1 to TRBJ1-6; D gene uncertain. CDR1 is SGHRS, CDR2 YFSETQ, per germline. The CDR3 totals 14 residues. V was trimmed by 4 bases and J by 9 bases, leaving 14 bases between them. DNA of the CDR3: TGCGCCAGCAGCACCCACTCGGAGGGTTCACCCCTCCACTTT. Its translation: CASSTHSEGSPLHF.

Here the CDR3 reads CASTLNPGQNYEQYF. The CDR3 region has the DNA TGCGCCAGCACGTTAAATCCGGGACAGAACTACGAGCAGTACTTC. The V and J genes are TRBV5-1 and TRBJ2-7; 7 nucleotides align to TRBD1. V gave up 6 bases and J gave up 3 bases; unmatched junction bases: 12. Germline V gene data show CDR1 as SGHRS and CDR2 as YFSETQ. The CDR3 spans 15 residues.

The gene calls are TRBV27 and TRBJ1-2; possible D gene TRBD1, 5 bases. Germline V gene sequence: CDR1 MNHEY, CDR2 SMNVEV (reference sequence). Trimming shortened V by 3 bases and J by 4 bases, and 9 bases separated the two germline ends. CDR3 size: 13 residues. The CDR3 DNA is TGTGCCAGCAGTTTCGGGCAGGGCTATGGCTACACCTTC. As protein: CASSFGQGYGYTF.

The V and J genes are TRBV9 and TRBJ2-7, with unresolved D. Germline V gene sequence: CDR1 SGDLS, CDR2 YYNGEE. The CDR3 sequence is 13 residues long. V lost 3 bases to trimming and J lost 7 bases, with 14 bases between them. CDR3 DNA: TGTGCCAGCAGCGCCGGGTCCAAACGAGAGCAGTACTTC. Amino acids: CASSAGSKREQYF.

This clone was recorded only once. The chain employs TRBV6-5 and TRBJ1-3; 7 nucleotides match TRBD1. Trimming removed 5 bases from V and 15 bases from J; junction bases left unmatched: 13. Germline CDR1 MNHEY, CDR2 SVGAGI. The CDR3 has 13 residues. Here the CDR3 DNA reads TGTGCCAGCAGTCAAGGGGGACAGTTGGGAGAATATTTT. Encoded protein: CASSQGGQLGEYF.

This chain uses TRBV4-1 with TRBJ1-3; D gene unclear. CDR1 is MGHRA and CDR2 is YSYEKL in the germline V gene. The CDR3 totals 16 residues. V dropped 4 bases and J dropped 1 base, with 14 bases sitting between them. The CDR3 DNA reads as TGCGCCAGCAGCCCCCATGGTGGAAGTTCTGGAAACACCATATATTTT. Translating gives CASSPHGGSSGNTIYF.

The chain joins TRBV5-4 to TRBJ2-5, with D perhaps TRBD2 (6 bases). In germline, CDR1 is SGHNT, CDR2 YYREEE (reference sequence). The CDR3 totals 14 residues. V was pared by 3 bases and J by 0 bases, with 9 bases between. The CDR3 DNA reads TGTGCCAGCAGCTCCGGGAGCTACCAAGAGACCCAGTACTTC. Translated: CASSSGSYQETQYF.

J is TRBJ2-7 and V is TRBV15; tentative D call: TRBD2 (5 bases). The germline V gene has CDR1 LNHNV and CDR2 YYDKDF (reference sequence). This CDR3 has 14 residues. With 0 bases removed from V and 6 bases from J, the gap between germline ends came to 12 bases. The CDR3 region is CATSRDMGGLEQYF. In nucleotides, the CDR3 is TGTGCCACCAGCAGAGATATGGGTGGACTCGAGCAGTACTTC. The full variable domain, rest sourced from reference TRBV15 and TRBJ2-7, is DAMVIQNPRYQVTQFGKPVTLSCSQTLNHNVMYWYQQKSSQAPKLLFHYYDKDFNNEADTPDNFQSRRPNTSFCFLDIRSPGLGDTAMYLCATSRDMGGLEQYFGPGTRLTVT.

The chain carries TRBV19 and TRBJ1-5; D ambiguous. The CDR3 spans 14 residues. V was trimmed by 2 bases and J by 6 bases, leaving 11 bases between them. In germline, CDR1 is LNHDA, CDR2 SQIVND (reference sequence). The CDR3 coding sequence is TGTGCCAGTAGTATAAGCGGCCAACGTCAGCCCCAGCATTTT. It is translated as CASSISGQRQPQHF.

V is TRBV7-9 and J is TRBJ2-2; D may correspond to TRBD1 or TRBD2 (6 bases each). The germline V and J ends were trimmed by 1 base and 10 bases, with 16 bases remaining between them. Germline V gene data show CDR1 as SEHNR and CDR2 as FQNEAQ (reference sequence). CDR3 length: 15 residues. In DNA form, the CDR3 reads TGTGCCAGCAGCTTAGGGTTTAGGGGGGCGGCGGAGCTGTTTTTT. This gives the protein CASSLGFRGAAELFF.

V is TRBV28 and J is TRBJ2-5; unclear D gene. This CDR3 has 13 amino acids. With 3 bases removed from V and 1 base from J, the gap between germline ends came to 6 bases. CDR1 MDHEN and CDR2 SYDVKM come from the germline V gene. Here the CDR3 DNA reads TGTGCCAGCAGTTTGGACGGCCAAGAGACCCAGTACTTC. It codes for CASSLDGQETQYF.